This T cell receptor (beta chain) was identified in a study of beta chain features in type 1 diabetes. Across the whole study: Cell yields, age and gender were similar between patients and healthy donors.

Study conclusions and caveats: TCRB repertoires of naive, central memory and Treg cells appeared more similar among patients than among healthy donors. Shortening of TCRB CDR3s, moderate but significant, appeared in all four CD4+ subsets of Type 1 diabetes patients.

Expressed TCRB transcripts were sequenced because the isolated RNA had all been reverse transcribed beforehand. The assay was immunoSEQ multiplex PCR, and TCRdb's table has in-frame clones only and misses some. The sample includes around 600,000 clones, around 12% of them seen just once. For this clone: No antigen is known for it.

The trim removed 6 bases at V and 6 bases at J, leaving 6 bases unmatched. The germline V gene has CDR1 MNHEY and CDR2 SVGAGI. The CDR3 is 13 residues long. Sorting gave populations that all exceeded 95% purity. Sequenced input: naive CD4+ T cells from blood. J is TRBJ1-2 and V is TRBV6-5, with 8 nucleotides matching TRBD1. The sequence was collected from a man younger than 45 with type 1 diabetes. The CDR3 spells CASRPDRDDGYTF. The CDR3 nucleotides are TGTGCCAGCAGGCCGGACAGGGACGATGGCTACACCTTC.